These 14 T cell receptor beta chains originate from one sample sequenced in a study of T cell repertoires in cytomegalovirus infection. TCRdb analysed the reads with MiXCR anew, one entry per CDR3 protein. The sample holds around 310,000 distinct CDR3 sequences, roughly 29% seen once. The antigens these receptors bind are not known. The specimen was cultured PBMCs, collected from culture after CMV antigen stimulation. The receptors originated from a human donor in good health (CMV status not recorded). Some clones in this sample may be carry-over from other donors' samples.

This clonotype has a handful of counts. The rearrangement links TRBV5-1 to TRBJ1-1; D gene ambiguous. The CDR3 runs to 13 residues. V lost 5 bases, J lost 7 bases, and 15 bases lay in between. The germline V gene has CDR1 SGHRS and CDR2 YFSETQ. CDR3 residues: CASSSKPEGEAFF. As DNA, the CDR3 is TGCGCCAGCAGTTCCAAACCCGAGGGTGAAGCTTTCTTT.

The chain has TRBV20-1 and TRBJ1-1; 8 bases line up with TRBD1. CDR1 is DFQATT and CDR2 is SNEGSKA in the germline V gene (reference sequence). The CDR3 contains 15 residues. V lost 8 bases and J lost 4; bases outside the gene matches: 15. The CDR3 is CSTWTGIHGGTEAFF. The CDR3 region has the DNA TGCAGTACATGGACAGGGATCCATGGGGGCACTGAAGCTTTCTTT.

This chain links TRBV9 with TRBJ2-5; D unresolved. Germline V gene data show CDR1 as SGDLS and CDR2 as YYNGEE. The length of the CDR3 is 15 residues. The V end lost 0 bases, the J end lost 4 bases, and 13 bases lay between the germline ends. CDR3 coding DNA: TGTGCCAGCAGCGTAGGGGAAGGGATGGGAGAGACCCAGTACTTC. The encoded protein is CASSVGEGMGETQYF.

This clonotype was seen more than once but under ten times. The chain uses TRBV20-1 and TRBJ1-3; D gene unclear. V was trimmed by 3 bases and J by 9 bases, leaving 12 bases between them. There are 12 residues in the CDR3. Germline V gene sequence: CDR1 DFQATT, CDR2 SNEGSKA (reference sequence). Here the CDR3 reads CSARGRATTIYF. CDR3 nucleotides: TGCAGTGCTAGGGGGAGGGCTACCACCATATATTTT.

This clonotype was counted ten times or more. The J gene is TRBJ2-1, the V gene TRBV9, with 10 positions matching TRBD2. The trim removed 2 bases at V and 12 bases at J, leaving 8 bases unmatched. The length of the CDR3 is 14 residues. The germline V gene encodes CDR1 SGDLS and CDR2 YYNGEE. The CDR3 here is CASSVERGGRRQFF. CDR3 sequence (DNA): TGTGCCAGCAGCGTCGAGCGGGGGGGCCGTCGGCAGTTCTTC.

The gene calls are TRBV20-1 and TRBJ1-2, with D perhaps matching TRBD1 (6 bases). This CDR3 is 17 amino acids long. CDR1 and CDR2 from the germline V gene are DFQATT and SNEGSKA (reference sequence). Trimming stripped 0 bases from V and 1 base from J, with 18 bases between. CDR3 DNA sequence: TGCAGTGCTAGAGATCTTGGGACAAAGACCTTTAACTATGGCTACACCTTC. Translating it yields CSARDLGTKTFNYGYTF.

In DNA form, the CDR3 reads TGCGCCAGCAGCTCTGGGGGACTAGCGGGAGTCGGGTCAGATACGCAGTATTTT. Its translation is CASSSGGLAGVGSDTQYF. The chain combines TRBV5-1 with TRBJ2-3; the match to TRBD2 covers 14 bases. In germline, CDR1 is SGHRS, CDR2 YFSETQ. The junction had 10 bases not matched to a gene; V was cut back by 3 bases and J by 4 bases. The CDR3 is 18 residues long. The full variable domain, with the rest looked up from reference TRBV5-1 and TRBJ2-3, is KAGVTQTPRYLIKTRGQQVTLSCSPISGHRSVSWYQQTPGQGLQFLFEYFSETQRNKGNFPGRFSGRQFSNSRSEMNVSTLELGDSALYLCASSSGGLAGVGSDTQYFGPGTRLTVL.

The rearrangement uses TRBV7-8 and TRBJ2-1, with TRBD2 matching 7 bases. In germline, CDR1 is SGHVS, CDR2 FQNEAQ. The CDR3 length is 16 residues. V was clipped by 6 bases and J by 2 bases; unmatched bases: 10. The CDR3 region has the DNA TGTGCCAGCAGTTTCGCAGGTCTAGCGGCCTACAATGAGCAGTTCTTC. Amino acid sequence: CASSFAGLAAYNEQFF.

The V call is TRBV5-1, the J call TRBJ2-3; no clear D. The V gene's germline CDR1 is SGHRS and CDR2 YFSETQ. The CDR3 sequence is 14 residues long. Trimming removed 1 base at V and 0 bases at J, with 6 bases between. The CDR3, as DNA: TGCGCCAGCAGCTTGTTAACGAGCACAGATACGCAGTATTTT. Translation gives CASSLLTSTDTQYF. Drawing the rest from reference TRBV5-1 and TRBJ2-3, the complete variable domain is KAGVTQTPRYLIKTRGQQVTLSCSPISGHRSVSWYQQTPGQGLQFLFEYFSETQRNKGNFPGRFSGRQFSNSRSEMNVSTLELGDSALYLCASSLLTSTDTQYFGPGTRLTVL.

This clonotype showed up just a few times. This sequence joins TRBV18 and TRBJ2-1, with 10 bases that match TRBD2. V was clipped by 5 bases and J by 5 bases; unmatched bases: 9. From germline, CDR1 is KGHSH and CDR2 LQKENI. There are 16 residues in the CDR3. The CDR3 loop is CASSSTVAGGHNEQFF. CDR3 nucleotides: TGTGCCAGCTCATCTACAGTAGCGGGAGGACACAATGAGCAGTTCTTC.

The sample holds many counts of this clonotype. The chain combines TRBV7-9 with TRBJ1-6; perhaps TRBD1 as D (5 bases). CDR1 and CDR2 from the germline V gene are SEHNR and FQNEAQ (reference sequence). Trimming shortened V by 4 bases and J by 6 bases, and 19 bases separated the two germline ends. The length of the CDR3 is 17 residues. The CDR3 DNA is TGTGCCAGCAGCTCCCCAAGCTCGGGACGGATTAATTCACCCCTCCACTTT. Translating gives CASSSPSSGRINSPLHF.

The chain employs TRBV19 and TRBJ1-2; the D is unclear. V was pared by 3 bases and J by 3 bases, with 11 bases between. This CDR3 spans 14 amino acids. Germline lookup yields CDR1 LNHDA and CDR2 SQIVND (reference sequence). The CDR3 spells CASSISQRDYGYTF. CDR3 nucleotide sequence: TGTGCCAGTAGTATTTCGCAGCGGGACTATGGCTACACCTTC.

In its sample, this clonotype was seen a few times. This sequence joins TRBV6-1 and TRBJ1-2; no definite D call. The CDR3 is made up of 14 amino acids. Trimming cost V 1 base and J 1 base, with 7 bases left between them. Germline assignment: CDR1 MNHNS and CDR2 SASEGT. CDR3 sequence: CASSEEVLNYGYTF. In DNA, the CDR3 is TGTGCCAGCAGTGAAGAGGTACTTAACTATGGCTACACCTTC.

This clonotype was seen a few times. The chain has TRBV4-1 and TRBJ2-2, with a tentative D call TRBD2 (6 bases). The V gene's germline CDR1 is MGHRA and CDR2 YSYEKL. CDR3 length: 17 amino acids. Trimming cost V 2 bases and J 4 bases, with 17 bases left between them. CDR3 bases: TGCGCCAGCAGCCAACTTCTCCGGGAGCAGGCCACCGGGGAGCTGTTTTTT. Amino acid sequence: CASSQLLREQATGELFF.